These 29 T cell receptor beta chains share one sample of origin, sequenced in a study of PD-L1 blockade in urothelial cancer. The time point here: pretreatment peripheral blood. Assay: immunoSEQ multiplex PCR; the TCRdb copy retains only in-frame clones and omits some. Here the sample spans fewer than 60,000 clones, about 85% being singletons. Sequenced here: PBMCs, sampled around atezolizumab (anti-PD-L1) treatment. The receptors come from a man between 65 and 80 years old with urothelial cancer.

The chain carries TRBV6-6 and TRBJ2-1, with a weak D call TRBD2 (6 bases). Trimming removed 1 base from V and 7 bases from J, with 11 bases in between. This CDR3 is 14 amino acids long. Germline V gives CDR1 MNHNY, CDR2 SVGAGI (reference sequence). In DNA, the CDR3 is TGTGCCAGCAGTTACTTTTCGGGAGAGAATGAGCAGTTCTTC. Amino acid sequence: CASSYFSGENEQFF.

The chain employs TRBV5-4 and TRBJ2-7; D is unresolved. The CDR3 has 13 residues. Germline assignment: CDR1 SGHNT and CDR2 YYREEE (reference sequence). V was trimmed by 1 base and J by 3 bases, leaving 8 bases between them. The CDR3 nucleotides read TGTGCCAGCAGCTTGTCCTTAGACTACGAGCAGTACTTC. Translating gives CASSLSLDYEQYF.

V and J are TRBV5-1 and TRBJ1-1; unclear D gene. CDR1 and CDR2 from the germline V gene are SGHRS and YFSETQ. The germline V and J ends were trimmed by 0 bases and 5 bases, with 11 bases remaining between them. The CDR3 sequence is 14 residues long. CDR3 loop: CASSLAVTETEAFF. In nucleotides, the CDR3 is TGCGCCAGCAGCTTGGCTGTGACGGAGACTGAAGCTTTCTTT.

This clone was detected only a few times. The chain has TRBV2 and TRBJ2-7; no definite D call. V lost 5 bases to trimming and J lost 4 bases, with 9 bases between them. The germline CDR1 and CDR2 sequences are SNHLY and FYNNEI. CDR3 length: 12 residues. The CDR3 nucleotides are TGTGCCAGCAGTTTATCGAGGTACGAGCAGTACTTC. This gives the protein CASSLSRYEQYF.

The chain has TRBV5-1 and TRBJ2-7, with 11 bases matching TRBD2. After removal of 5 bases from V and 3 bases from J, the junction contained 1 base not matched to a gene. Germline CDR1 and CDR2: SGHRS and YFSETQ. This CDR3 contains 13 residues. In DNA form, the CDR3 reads TGCGCCAGCAGAGGGACTAGCGGCTACGAGCAGTACTTC. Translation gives CASRGTSGYEQYF.

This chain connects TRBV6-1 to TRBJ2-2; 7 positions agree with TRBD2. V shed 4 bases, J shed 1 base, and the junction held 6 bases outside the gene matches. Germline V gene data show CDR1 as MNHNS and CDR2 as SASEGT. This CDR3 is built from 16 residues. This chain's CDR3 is CASSGRREWNTGELFF. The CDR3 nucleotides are TGTGCCAGCAGTGGGAGGCGGGAGTGGAACACCGGGGAGCTGTTTTTT.

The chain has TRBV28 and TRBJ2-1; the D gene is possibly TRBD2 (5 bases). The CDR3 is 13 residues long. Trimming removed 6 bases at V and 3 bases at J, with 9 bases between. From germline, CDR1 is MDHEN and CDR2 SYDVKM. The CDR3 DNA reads TGTGCCAGCAGGAAAACTAGCTACAATGAGCAGTTCTTC. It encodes CASRKTSYNEQFF.

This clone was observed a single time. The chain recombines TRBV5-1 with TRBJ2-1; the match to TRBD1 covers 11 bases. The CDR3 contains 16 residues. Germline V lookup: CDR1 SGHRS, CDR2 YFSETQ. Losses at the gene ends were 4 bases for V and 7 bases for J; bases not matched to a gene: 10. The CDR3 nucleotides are TGCGCCAGCAGCGGCGGGGACAGGGGGACTTGGAATGAGCAGTTCTTC. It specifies CASSGGDRGTWNEQFF.

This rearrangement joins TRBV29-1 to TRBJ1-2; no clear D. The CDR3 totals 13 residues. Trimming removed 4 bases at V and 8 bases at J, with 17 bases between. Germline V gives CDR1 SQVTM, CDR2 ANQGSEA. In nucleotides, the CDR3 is TGCAGCGTTGTTTTGCCAGGTCGAGGGGGCTACACCTTC. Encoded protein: CSVVLPGRGGYTF.

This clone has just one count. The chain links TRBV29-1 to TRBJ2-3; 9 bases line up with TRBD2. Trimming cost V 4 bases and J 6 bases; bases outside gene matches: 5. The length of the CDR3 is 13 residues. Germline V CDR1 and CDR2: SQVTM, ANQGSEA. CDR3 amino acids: CSVVAGGGDTQYF. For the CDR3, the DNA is TGCAGCGTTGTGGCGGGAGGGGGTGATACGCAGTATTTT.

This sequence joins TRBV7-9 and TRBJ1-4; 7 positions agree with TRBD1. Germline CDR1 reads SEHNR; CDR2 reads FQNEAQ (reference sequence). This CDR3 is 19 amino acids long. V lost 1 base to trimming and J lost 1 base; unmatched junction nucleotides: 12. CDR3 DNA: TGTGCCAGCAGCTTAGGAGCGACAGGGACCTCTCTAACTAATGAAAAACTGTTTTTT. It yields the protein CASSLGATGTSLTNEKLFF.

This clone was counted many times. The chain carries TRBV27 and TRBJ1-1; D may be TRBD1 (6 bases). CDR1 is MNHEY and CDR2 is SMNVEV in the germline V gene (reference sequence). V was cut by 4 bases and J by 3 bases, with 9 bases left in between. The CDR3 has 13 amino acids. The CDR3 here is CASSWGGDTEAFF. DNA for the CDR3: TGTGCCAGCAGTTGGGGGGGCGACACTGAAGCTTTCTTT.

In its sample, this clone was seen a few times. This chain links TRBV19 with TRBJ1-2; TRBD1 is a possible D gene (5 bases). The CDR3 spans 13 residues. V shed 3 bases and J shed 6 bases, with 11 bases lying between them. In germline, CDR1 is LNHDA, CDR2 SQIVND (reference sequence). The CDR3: CASSILQGDGYTF. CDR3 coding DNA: TGTGCCAGTAGTATTCTGCAGGGTGATGGCTACACCTTC. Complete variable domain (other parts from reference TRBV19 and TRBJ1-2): DGGITQSPKYLFRKEGQNVTLSCEQNLNHDAMYWYRQDPGQGLRLIYYSQIVNDFQKGDIAEGYSVSREKKESFPLTVTSAQKNPTAFYLCASSILQGDGYTFGSGTRLTVV.

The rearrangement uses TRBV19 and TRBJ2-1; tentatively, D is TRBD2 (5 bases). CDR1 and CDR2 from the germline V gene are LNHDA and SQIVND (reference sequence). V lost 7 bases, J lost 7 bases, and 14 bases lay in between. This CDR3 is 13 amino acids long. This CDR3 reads CASKRPTGNEQFF. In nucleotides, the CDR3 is TGTGCCAGTAAGCGGCCCACTGGAAATGAGCAGTTCTTC.

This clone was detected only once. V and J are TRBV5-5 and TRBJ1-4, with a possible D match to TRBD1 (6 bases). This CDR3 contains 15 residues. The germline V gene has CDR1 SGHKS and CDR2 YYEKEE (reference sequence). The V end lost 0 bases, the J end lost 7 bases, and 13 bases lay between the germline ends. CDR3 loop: CASSLVAGAGEKLFF. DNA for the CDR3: TGTGCCAGCAGCTTGGTGGCAGGGGCAGGTGAAAAACTGTTTTTT.

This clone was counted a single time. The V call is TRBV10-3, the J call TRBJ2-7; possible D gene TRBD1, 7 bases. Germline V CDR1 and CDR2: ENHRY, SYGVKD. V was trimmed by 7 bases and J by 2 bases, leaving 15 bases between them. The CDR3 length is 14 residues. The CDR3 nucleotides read TGTGCCATCAACTCGGGGGACAGAGCCTACGAGCAGTACTTC. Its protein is CAINSGDRAYEQYF.

CDR3 region: CASSELGRDGGYTF. CDR3 coding DNA: TGTGCCAGCAGTGAGTTGGGCAGGGATGGTGGCTACACCTTC. The chain combines TRBV2 with TRBJ1-2, with D perhaps TRBD1 (5 bases). V gave up 3 bases and J gave up 7 bases, with 15 bases separating them. The germline V gene encodes CDR1 SNHLY and CDR2 FYNNEI. The CDR3 runs 14 residues.

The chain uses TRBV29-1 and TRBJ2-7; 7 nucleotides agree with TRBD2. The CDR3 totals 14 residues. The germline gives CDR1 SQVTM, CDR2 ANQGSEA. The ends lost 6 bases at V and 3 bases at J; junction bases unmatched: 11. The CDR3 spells CSVSGRAGNYEQYF. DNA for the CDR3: TGCAGCGTGTCTGGGAGGGCCGGGAACTACGAGCAGTACTTC.

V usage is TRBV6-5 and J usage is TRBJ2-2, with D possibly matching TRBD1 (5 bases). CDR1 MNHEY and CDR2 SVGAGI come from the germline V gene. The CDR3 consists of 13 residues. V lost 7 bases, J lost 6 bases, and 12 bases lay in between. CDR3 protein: CASTYTGPGELFF. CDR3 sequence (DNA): TGTGCCAGCACCTATACAGGCCCCGGGGAGCTGTTTTTT.

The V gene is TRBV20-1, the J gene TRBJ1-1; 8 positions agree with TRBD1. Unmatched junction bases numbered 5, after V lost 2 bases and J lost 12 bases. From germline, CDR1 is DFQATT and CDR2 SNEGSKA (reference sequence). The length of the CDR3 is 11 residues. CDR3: CSARHGQGTFF. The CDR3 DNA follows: TGCAGTGCTAGACACGGACAGGGAACTTTCTTT.

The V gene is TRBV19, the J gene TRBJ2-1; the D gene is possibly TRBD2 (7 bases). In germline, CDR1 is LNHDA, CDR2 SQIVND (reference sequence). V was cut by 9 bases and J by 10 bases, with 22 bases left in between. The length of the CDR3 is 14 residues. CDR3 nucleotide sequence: TGTGCCAGCCAAGGGGGGGTTCGGGTCGGGGAGCAGTTCTTC. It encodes CASQGGVRVGEQFF.

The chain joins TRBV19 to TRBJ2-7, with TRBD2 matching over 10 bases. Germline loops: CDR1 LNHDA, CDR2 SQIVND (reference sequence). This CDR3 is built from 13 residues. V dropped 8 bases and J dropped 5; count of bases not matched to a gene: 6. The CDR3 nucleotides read TGTGCCAGTGCCGAGCGGGAGGGAGACGAGCAGTACTTC. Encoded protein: CASAEREGDEQYF. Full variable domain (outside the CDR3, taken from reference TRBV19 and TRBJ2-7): DGGITQSPKYLFRKEGQNVTLSCEQNLNHDAMYWYRQDPGQGLRLIYYSQIVNDFQKGDIAEGYSVSREKKESFPLTVTSAQKNPTAFYLCASAEREGDEQYFGPGTRLTVT.

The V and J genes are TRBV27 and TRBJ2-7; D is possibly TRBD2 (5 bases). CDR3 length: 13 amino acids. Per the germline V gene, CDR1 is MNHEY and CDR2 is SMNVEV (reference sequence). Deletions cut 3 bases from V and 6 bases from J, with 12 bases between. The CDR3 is CASSFSGVGEQYF. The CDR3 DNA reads TGTGCCAGCAGTTTTTCCGGGGTCGGCGAGCAGTACTTC.

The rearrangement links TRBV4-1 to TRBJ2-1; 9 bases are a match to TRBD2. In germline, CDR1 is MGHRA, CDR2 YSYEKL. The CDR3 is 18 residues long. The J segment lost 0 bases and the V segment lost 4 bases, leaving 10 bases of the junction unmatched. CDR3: CASSPRASGAHSYNEQFF. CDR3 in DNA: TGCGCCAGCAGCCCCCGGGCTAGCGGGGCCCACTCCTACAATGAGCAGTTCTTC.

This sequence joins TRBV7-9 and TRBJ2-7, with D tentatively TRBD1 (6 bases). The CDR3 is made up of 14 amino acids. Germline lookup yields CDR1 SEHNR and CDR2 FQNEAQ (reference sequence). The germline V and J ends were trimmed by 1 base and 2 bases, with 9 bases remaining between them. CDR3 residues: CASSLVGDTYEQYF. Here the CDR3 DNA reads TGTGCCAGCAGCTTAGTGGGGGACACCTACGAGCAGTACTTC.

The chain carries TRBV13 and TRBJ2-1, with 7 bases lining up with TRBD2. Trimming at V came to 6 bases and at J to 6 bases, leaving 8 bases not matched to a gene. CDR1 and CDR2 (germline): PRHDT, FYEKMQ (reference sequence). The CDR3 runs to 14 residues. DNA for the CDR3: TGTGCCAGCAGGCGAGGACTAGATGGCAATGAGCAGTTCTTC. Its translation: CASRRGLDGNEQFF.

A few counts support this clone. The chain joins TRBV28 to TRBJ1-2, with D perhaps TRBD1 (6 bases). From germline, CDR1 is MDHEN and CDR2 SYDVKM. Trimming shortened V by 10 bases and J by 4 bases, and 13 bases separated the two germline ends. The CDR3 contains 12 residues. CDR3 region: CATDQDSYGYTF. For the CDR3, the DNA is TGTGCCACAGATCAGGACAGCTATGGCTACACCTTC.

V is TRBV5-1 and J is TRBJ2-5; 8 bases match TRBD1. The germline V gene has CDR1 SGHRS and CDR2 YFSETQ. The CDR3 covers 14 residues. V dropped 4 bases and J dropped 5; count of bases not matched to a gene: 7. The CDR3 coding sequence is TGCGCCAGCAGCCCTGGACAGGGTAGGGAGACCCAGTACTTC. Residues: CASSPGQGRETQYF. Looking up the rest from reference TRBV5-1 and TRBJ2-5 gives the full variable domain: KAGVTQTPRYLIKTRGQQVTLSCSPISGHRSVSWYQQTPGQGLQFLFEYFSETQRNKGNFPGRFSGRQFSNSRSEMNVSTLELGDSALYLCASSPGQGRETQYFGPGTRLLVL.

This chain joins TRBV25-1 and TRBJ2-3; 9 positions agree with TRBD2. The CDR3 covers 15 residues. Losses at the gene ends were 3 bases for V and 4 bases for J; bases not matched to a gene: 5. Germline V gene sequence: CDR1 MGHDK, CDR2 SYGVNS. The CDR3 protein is CASSDLRGGADTQYF. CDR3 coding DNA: TGTGCCAGCAGTGATCTGCGGGGGGGGGCAGATACGCAGTATTTT.